This section outlines one T cell receptor beta chain sequence together with its context. The sample belongs to a study of blood T cell repertoires in COVID-19. In the source study's methods: Amplification with reference gene primers provided the estimates of nucleated cell counts. Assay used: immunoSEQ multiplex PCR; TCRdb lists only in-frame clones, some missing. V, J and clone size reflect that table, while D and trimming were determined from the DNA. Found here are around 100,000 clones, approximately 91% of them singletons; the top ten hold 2% to 2.5%. This clonotype was sampled from a man aged 45-65 years with active COVID-19. Sequencing used peripheral blood.

The CDR3 spells CASSMGLRTDTQYF. Written as DNA, the CDR3 is TGTGCCAGCAGCATGGGACTACGGACAGATACGCAGTATTTT. The gene calls are TRBV13 and TRBJ2-3, with 7 bases fitting TRBD2. This CDR3 is built from 14 residues. V was pared by 5 bases and J by 3 bases, with 5 bases of the junction left unmatched. The V gene's germline CDR1 is PRHDT and CDR2 FYEKMQ (reference sequence).